The sequence of this T cell receptor beta chain was determined in a study of shared clonotypes between healthy human individuals. Study-wide background: Every donor yielded three CD4 naive, three CD4 memory, two CD8 naive and one CD8 memory plate. Study-wide results and limits: A reduction in generation probabilities was seen for non-shared clonotypes relative to those shared by all four donors.

A CD45RA+ naive subset and a CD45RA-negative memory subset were split from CD4+ cells. On this clone: Its antigen remains unidentified.

Germline CDR1 reads SNHLY; CDR2 reads FYNNEI. The CDR3 sequence is 14 residues long. Trimming removed 4 bases at V and 3 bases at J, with 12 bases between. At deep level, the assay was performed. The protocol was immunoSEQ multiplex PCR, while the TCRdb copy is restricted to in-frame clones and leaves out a portion. The table records about 2 million clones, approximately 95% of them present only once. The receptor comes from a man aged 18 to 30 in good health. Sequenced input: naive CD4+ T cells sorted from blood. As to subset: CD45RA+ positively selected. This rearrangement joins TRBV2 to TRBJ1-2; a possible D gene is TRBD1 (5 bases). DNA of the CDR3: TGTGCCAGCAGTGTTTGGGGGGAGGACTATGGCTACACCTTC. Protein product: CASSVWGEDYGYTF.